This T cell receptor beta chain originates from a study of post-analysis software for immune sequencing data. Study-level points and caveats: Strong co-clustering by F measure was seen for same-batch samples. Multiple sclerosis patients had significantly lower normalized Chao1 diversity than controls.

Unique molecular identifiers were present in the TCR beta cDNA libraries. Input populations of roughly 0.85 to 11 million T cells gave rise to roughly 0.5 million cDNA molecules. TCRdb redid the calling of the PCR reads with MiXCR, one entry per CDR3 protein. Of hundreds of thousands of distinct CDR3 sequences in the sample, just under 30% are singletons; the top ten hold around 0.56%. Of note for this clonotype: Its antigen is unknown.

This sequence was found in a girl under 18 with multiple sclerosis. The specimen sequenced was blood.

CDR3 loop: CASGRRDTNTGELFF. DNA for the CDR3: TGTGCTAGTGGCCGCCGGGACACAAATACCGGGGAGCTGTTTTTT. This sequence joins TRBV12-5 and TRBJ2-2, with TRBD1 as a possible D gene (6 bases). Trimming took off 6 bases at V and 5 bases at J, with 16 bases between the two ends. The CDR3 extends over 15 amino acids. CDR1 is LGHNT and CDR2 is FRNRAP in the germline V gene. Variable domain in full (rest from reference TRBV12-5 and TRBJ2-2): DARVTQTPRHKVTEMGQEVTMRCQPILGHNTVFWYRQTMMQGLELLAYFRNRAPLDDSGMPKDRFSAEMPDATLATLKIQPSEPRDSAVYFCASGRRDTNTGELFFGEGSRLTVL.